The rows below give T cell receptor beta chains drawn from one sample of a study of patients and donors after allogeneic stem cell transplantation. MiXCR was run by TCRdb on the RT-PCR reads, yielding one entry per CDR3 protein. The sample carries about 960,000 distinct CDR3 sequences, more than 15% recorded once. Input material: blood, either unsorted or a sorted T cell fraction (not recorded which). The receptors come from a human donor who was either an allogeneic HSCT recipient or a stem cell or donor lymphocyte infusion donor (not recorded which). It is not recorded whose cells these are; they may come from a transplant donor. CDR3s include the opening cysteine and the closing phenylalanine or tryptophan. D genes are given only for firm matches. Clone sizes are given selectively: once, few, many, or a class where the clone is expanded.

abundance	v_gene	j_gene	d_gene	CDR3aa	CDR3nt
-	TRBV12-3/TRBV12-4	TRBJ2-5	TRBD2	CASSNGGGLETQYF	TGTGCCAGCAGCAATGGGGGGGGGTTAGAGACCCAGTACTTC
few	TRBV20-1	TRBJ2-7	-	CSAYRGGPYEQYF	TGCAGTGCTTACAGGGGAGGCCCCTACGAGCAGTACTTC
-	TRBV6-2/TRBV6-3	TRBJ2-3	-	CASSYSTPYPDTQYF	TGTGCCAGCAGTTACTCGACTCCTTACCCAGATACGCAGTATTTT
few	TRBV12-3/TRBV12-4	TRBJ2-1	-	CASSSRVYNEQFF	TGTGCCAGCAGTTCCAGGGTGTACAATGAGCAGTTCTTC
-	TRBV6-1	TRBJ2-7	-	CASSRHPPGPQVPYEQYF	TGTGCCAGCAGTCGACACCCCCCCGGGCCGCAGGTCCCGTACGAGCAGTACTTC
-	TRBV20-1	TRBJ2-1	TRBD1	CSASPTPGQGVSSYNEQFF	TGCAGTGCTTCCCCCACCCCGGGACAGGGGGTGAGCTCCTACAATGAGCAGTTCTTC
-	TRBV18	TRBJ2-1	-	CASSGADARHEQFF	TGTGCCAGCTCCGGGGCGGACGCACGGCATGAGCAGTTCTTC
-	TRBV6-2/TRBV6-3	TRBJ2-2	TRBD1	CASSQPRQGANTGELFF	TGTGCCAGCAGTCAACCTCGACAGGGAGCGAACACCGGGGAGCTGTTTTTT
many	TRBV12-3/TRBV12-4	TRBJ2-2	-	CASSLETENTGELFF	TGTGCCAGCAGTTTAGAGACAGAGAACACCGGGGAGCTGTTTTTT
-	TRBV19	TRBJ2-1	-	CASRLPAGPLFF	TGTGCCAGCAGACTCCCCGCCGGGCCCCTATTCTTC
few	TRBV3-1	TRBJ1-2	-	CASSQGQGGRYTF	TGTGCCAGCAGCCAAGGTCAGGGCGGGAGGTACACCTTC
-	TRBV18	TRBJ1-3	TRBD1	CASSPDRVGNTIYF	TGTGCCAGCTCACCGGACAGGGTTGGAAACACCATATATTTT
-	TRBV6-5	TRBJ1-1	-	CASSYTGQANTEAFF	TGTGCCAGCAGTTACACGGGACAAGCGAACACTGAAGCTTTCTTT
-	TRBV20-1	TRBJ2-3	TRBD2	CSARDSGTSGGGWDTQYF	TGCAGTGCTAGAGATTCGGGGACTAGCGGGGGAGGTTGGGATACGCAGTATTTT
few	TRBV10-3	TRBJ2-7	TRBD2	CAISESVAGERSPSNF	TGTGCCATCAGTGAGTCGGTGGCGGGAGAGAGGAGTCCGAGCAACTTC
-	TRBV11-2	TRBJ2-3	TRBD2	CASSQLISAGGPTDTQYF	TGTGCCAGCAGCCAACTCATATCGGCGGGAGGGCCTACAGATACGCAGTATTTT
-	TRBV6-1	TRBJ2-7	TRBD1	CASRAWDRGVYEQYF	TGTGCCAGCAGAGCCTGGGACAGGGGGGTATACGAGCAGTACTTC
many	TRBV24-1	TRBJ2-3	TRBD1	CATQTGGTDTQYF	TGTGCCACTCAGACAGGGGGCACAGATACGCAGTATTTT
-	TRBV5-1	TRBJ2-1	TRBD1	CASSQGQGANYNEQFF	TGCGCCAGCAGCCAAGGACAGGGGGCAAACTACAATGAGCAGTTCTTC
-	TRBV20-1	TRBJ2-1	-	CSARSPWNEQFF	TGCAGTGCTCGCTCGCCGTGGAATGAGCAGTTCTTC
few	TRBV12-3/TRBV12-4	TRBJ2-1	-	CASSPAGRHFF	TGTGCCAGCAGTCCCGCGGGACGTCATTTCTTC
-	TRBV15	TRBJ2-5	-	CATSRDGAKETQYF	TGTGCCACCAGCAGAGATGGGGCCAAAGAGACCCAGTACTTC
-	TRBV6-2/TRBV6-3	TRBJ1-5	-	CASSYDRGIRAQHF	TGTGCCAGCAGTTACGACCGGGGTATCAGGGCCCAGCATTTT
-	TRBV6-2/TRBV6-3	TRBJ2-4	TRBD1	CASSYPLGTELAKNIQYF	TGTGCCAGCAGTTACCCCCTCGGGACAGAACTAGCCAAAAACATTCAGTACTTC
few	TRBV29-1	TRBJ2-7	-	CSVGRQGYEQYF	TGCAGCGTTGGGCGGCAGGGCTACGAGCAGTACTTC
few	TRBV20-1	TRBJ1-1	-	CSAFDGRNTEAFF	TGCAGTGCCTTCGACGGGAGGAACACTGAAGCTTTCTTT
-	TRBV3-1	TRBJ2-7	TRBD1	CASSRAGTGVYSYEQYF	TGTGCCAGCAGCCGAGCTGGGACAGGAGTCTACTCCTACGAGCAGTACTTC
-	TRBV29-1	TRBJ1-4	-	CTVMGQGEKLFF	TGCACGGTAATGGGGCAAGGAGAAAAACTGTTTTTT
-	TRBV7-2	TRBJ2-2	-	CASSRKRGFELFF	TGTGCCAGCAGCCGGAAAAGGGGCTTTGAGCTGTTTTTT
-	TRBV24-1	TRBJ1-1	-	CATRAGGRNTEAFF	TGTGCCACCAGGGCGGGGGGCCGGAACACTGAAGCTTTCTTT
few	TRBV9	TRBJ1-5	-	CASSVEGSAQPQHF	TGTGCCAGCAGCGTAGAGGGAAGCGCTCAGCCCCAGCATTTT
few	TRBV12-3/TRBV12-4	TRBJ1-2	-	CASRLTGGRGGYTF	TGTGCCAGCAGGTTGACCGGAGGGAGAGGTGGCTACACCTTC
few	TRBV5-1	TRBJ2-5	-	CASSGGTVTPSQETQYF	TGCGCCAGCAGCGGAGGGACAGTCACCCCTTCCCAAGAGACCCAGTACTTC
many	TRBV11-2	TRBJ2-3	TRBD1	CASSLSIGDRGSDTQYF	TGTGCCAGCAGCTTGAGTATTGGAGACAGGGGATCAGATACGCAGTATTTT
-	TRBV7-8	TRBJ2-3	-	CASSLAGALTTDTQYF	TGTGCCAGCAGCTTAGCCGGGGCCCTCACCACAGATACGCAGTATTTT